The table lists the clone carrying this T cell receptor (beta chain) with a few counts. Its antigen is currently unknown. This specimen comes from a study of T-cell reconstitution after alpha-beta-depleted transplantation in children. Overall study findings and caveats: Several patients had high TCRbeta diversity at day 60; it came from surviving recipient T cells and thymic progenitors. The study reportedly traced alpha-beta T cells about two months after transplant to several hundred expanded graft clones. When one year had passed after transplant, most T-cell counts and diversity came from newly produced T cells.

A TCRbeta library incorporating unique molecular identifiers was prepared. TCRdb re-called the PCR reads with MiXCR, one entry per CDR3 protein. The sample lists fewer than 750,000 distinct CDR3 sequences; roughly 27% were seen once. The CDR3 has 15 amino acids. Looked up from germline, CDR1 is SQVTM and CDR2 is ANQGSEA. Unmatched junction bases numbered 7, after V lost 2 bases and J lost 4 bases. The chain joins TRBV29-1 to TRBJ2-7, with TRBD2 identical over 11 bases. Material: PBMCs, obtained before TCRalphabeta/CD19-depleted stem cell transplant. The sequence derives from a boy less than two years old with Wiskott-Aldrich syndrome, due to receive a stem cell transplant. CDR3 nucleotide sequence: TGCAGCGTTGAAATTAAGGGACTAGCGGATTACGAGCAGTACTTC. This gives the protein CSVEIKGLADYEQYF.